The 29 T cell receptor beta chains given below trace back to one sample, sequenced in a study of shared clonotypes between healthy human individuals. TCRdb keeps only in-frame clones here, not all; method: immunoSEQ multiplex PCR. This table holds 1 million to 1.3 million clones, 70% to 80% found once. Sequenced: memory CD4+ T cells from PBMCs. The subset here: CD45RA-negative fraction. The receptors here all came from a man aged 18 to 29 in good health. Some clones in this sample may be carry-over from other donors' samples.

V and J are TRBV9 and TRBJ2-5, with 8 bases matching TRBD2. The junction had 14 bases not matched to a gene; V was cut back by 6 bases and J by 4 bases. The CDR3 is made up of 16 amino acids. The germline V gene encodes CDR1 SGDLS and CDR2 YYNGEE. This chain's CDR3 is CASTGGRRGSRETQYF. The CDR3 coding sequence is TGTGCCAGCACGGGGGGGCGAAGAGGGTCGAGAGAGACCCAGTACTTC.

In nucleotides, the CDR3 is TGCGCCAGCAGCCAAAACCCTGGGGGTTCCTACGAGCAGTACTTC. Its protein is CASSQNPGGSYEQYF. The V and J genes are TRBV4-3 and TRBJ2-7; D may correspond to TRBD1 or TRBD2 (5 bases each). The CDR3 totals 15 residues. V shed 2 bases and J shed 1 base, with 12 bases lying between them. The germline gives CDR1 LGHNA, CDR2 YSLEER.

V gene TRBV19 combines with J gene TRBJ1-5; D possibly corresponds to TRBD1 (6 bases). V was pared by 7 bases and J by 0 bases, with 25 bases between. This CDR3 has 19 amino acids. The germline V gene has CDR1 LNHDA and CDR2 SQIVND (reference sequence). In DNA, the CDR3 is TGTGCCAGTAAATTGGGGGCTCCCTCAGATGAAAATAGCAATCAGCCCCAGCATTTT. Translated: CASKLGAPSDENSNQPQHF.

The rearrangement uses TRBV27 and TRBJ2-7, with 10 positions matching TRBD1. Losses at the gene ends were 4 bases for V and 9 bases for J; bases not matched to a gene: 12. The germline gives CDR1 MNHEY, CDR2 SMNVEV (reference sequence). The CDR3 contains 15 residues. The chain's CDR3 is CASSSYRDRGRGQYF. The CDR3 bases are TGTGCCAGCAGTTCATACCGGGACAGGGGAAGGGGGCAGTACTTC.

The rearrangement uses TRBV7-2 and TRBJ2-6; no clear D. CDR3 length: 16 residues. V shed 1 base and J shed 4 bases, with 11 bases lying between them. CDR1 is SGHTA, CDR2 FQGNSA, per germline. The CDR3 protein is CASSLVRSPGANVLTF. The CDR3 nucleotides read TGTGCCAGCAGCTTAGTTAGGTCTCCCGGGGCCAACGTCCTGACTTTC.

A remark on this clone: One end of the junction does not line up with germline, which may come from a read error. The genes are TRBV7-2 and TRBJ2-5; D remains unclear. The CDR3 extends over 13 amino acids. Germline-derived CDR1 and CDR2 are SGHTA and FQGNSA. CDR3 in DNA: TGTGCCAGCAGCTTAGACAGTCAAGAGACCCAGCACTTC. Translated, it gives CASSLDSQETQHF.

The chain carries TRBV25-1 and TRBJ1-6; D gene unclear. The V end lost 6 bases, the J end lost 10 bases, and 13 bases lay between the germline ends. Per the germline V gene, CDR1 is MGHDK and CDR2 is SYGVNS. The CDR3 runs 13 residues. For the CDR3, the DNA is TGTGCCAGCAGGTTTTATGGAGACTCACCCCTCCACTTT. Residues: CASRFYGDSPLHF.

The rearrangement uses TRBV6-5 and TRBJ1-5; the match to TRBD1 covers 7 bases. Germline assignment: CDR1 MNHEY and CDR2 SVGAGI. V was clipped by 6 bases and J by 3 bases; unmatched bases: 8. CDR3 length equals 15 residues. The CDR3 DNA is TGTGCCAGCAGATTAACAGGGGCCCCCAATCAGCCCCAGCATTTT. Translation gives CASRLTGAPNQPQHF.

This clone was picked up a small number of times. This chain links TRBV5-1 with TRBJ2-3; 8 bases map to TRBD2. The CDR3 loop spans 15 amino acids. V lost 4 bases to trimming and J lost 4 bases; unmatched junction nucleotides: 8. CDR1 is SGHRS, CDR2 YFSETQ, per germline. CDR3 coding DNA: TGCGCCAGCAGCCTCCAAGCGGGAGTGGCAGATACGCAGTATTTT. Translated, it gives CASSLQAGVADTQYF.

The table lists this clone with a count of one. At one end, the junction sequence differs from germline, possibly due to a read error. Here the CDR3 DNA reads TGTGCCAGCACTTTAGGAGGATTTTGGCAGCCCCAGCATTTT. Encoded protein: CASTLGGFWQPQHF. V usage is TRBV28 and J usage is TRBJ1-5; D gene ambiguous. Germline assignment: CDR1 MDHEN and CDR2 SYDVKM. The CDR3 consists of 14 residues. Full variable domain (outside the CDR3, taken from reference TRBV28 and TRBJ1-5): DVKVTQSSRYLVKRTGEKVFLECVQDMDHENMFWYRQDPGLGLRLIYFSYDVKMKEKGDIPEGYSVSREKKERFSLILESASTNQTSMYLCASTLGGFWQPQHFGDGTRLSIL.

The V call is TRBV18, the J call TRBJ1-5; 8 nucleotides align to TRBD1. This CDR3 region has 15 residues. Per germline, CDR1 KGHSH and CDR2 LQKENI. Trimming at V came to 6 bases and at J to 6 bases, leaving 10 bases not matched to a gene. The DNA of the CDR3 is TGTGCCAGCTCTTCGAACAGGGGGGCGAGTCAGCCCCAGCATTTT. Its protein product is CASSSNRGASQPQHF.

The chain recombines TRBV7-2 with TRBJ2-1; D is ambiguous. Per germline, CDR1 SGHTA and CDR2 FQGNSA. The CDR3 runs 15 residues. Trimming removed 5 bases from V and 5 bases from J, with 16 bases in between. CDR3 sequence (DNA): TGTGCCAGCAGCCCTCAAAGCCTACCAAACAATGAGCAGTTCTTC. Residues: CASSPQSLPNNEQFF.

The chain is built from TRBV20-1 and TRBJ2-7; D not certain. Trimming cost V 0 bases and J 10 bases, with 10 bases left between them. The length of the CDR3 is 11 residues. CDR1 and CDR2 from the germline V gene are DFQATT and SNEGSKA (reference sequence). The CDR3 DNA sequence: TGCAGTGCTAGAGAGTGGATGCCCCAGTACTTC. It codes for CSAREWMPQYF.

For this clone: A far larger clone is one nucleotide away, so this likely arose from a read error. V gene TRBV29-1 combines with J gene TRBJ2-7; TRBD1 aligns across 10 bases. CDR1 is SQVTM and CDR2 is ANQGSEA in the germline V gene. J was trimmed by 6 bases and V by 6 bases; bases with no gene match: 2. This CDR3 is built from 11 residues. CDR3 nucleotides: TGCAGCGTGGGGACAGGGGCCGAGCAGTACTTC. Protein sequence: CSVGTGAEQYF.

This chain links TRBV4-2 with TRBJ2-3, with 14 bases fitting TRBD2. V was clipped by 5 bases and J by 5 bases; unmatched bases: 9. The CDR3 loop spans 17 amino acids. Germline V gives CDR1 LGHNA, CDR2 YNFKEQ. The CDR3 bases are TGTGCCAGCAGCACGCGACTAGCGGGAGGGCGGGGAGATACGCAGTATTTT. Its translation: CASSTRLAGGRGDTQYF.

This chain links TRBV7-2 with TRBJ2-3, with D possibly matching TRBD2 (6 bases). The V gene's germline CDR1 is SGHTA and CDR2 FQGNSA. Trimming left V 6 bases short and J 3 bases short, with 19 bases between. CDR3 length: 16 amino acids. The CDR3: CASSLKRSGPTDTQYF. CDR3 nucleotides: TGTGCCAGCAGTCTTAAGCGTAGCGGACCAACAGATACGCAGTATTTT.

The rearrangement joins TRBV5-6 to TRBJ1-2; 7 nucleotides align to TRBD1. Per the germline V gene, CDR1 is SGHDT and CDR2 is YYEEEE. Trimming took 1 base from V and 7 from J; bases not matched to a gene: 10. The CDR3 length is 15 residues. CDR3 nucleotide sequence: TGTGCCAGCAGCTTGTGGGCCTCGACAGGGAGTGGCTACACCTTC. Translating it yields CASSLWASTGSGYTF.

This sequence joins TRBV9 and TRBJ1-1; D possibly corresponds to TRBD1 (5 bases). Trimming shortened V by 4 bases and J by 11 bases, and 18 bases separated the two germline ends. Germline loops: CDR1 SGDLS, CDR2 YYNGEE. The CDR3 is made up of 13 amino acids. As DNA, the CDR3 is TGTGCCAGCAGCTCCCTGGGGCAGACCCTTGCTTTCTTT. Translation gives CASSSLGQTLAFF. Looking up the rest from reference TRBV9 and TRBJ1-1 gives the full variable domain: DSGVTQTPKHLITATGQRVTLRCSPRSGDLSVYWYQQSLDQGLQFLIQYYNGEERAKGNILERFSAQQFPDLHSELNLSSLELGDSALYFCASSSLGQTLAFFGQGTRLTVV.

The table lists this clone with a count of one. This may stem from a read error, because a much larger clone lies one nucleotide away. V usage is TRBV7-3 and J usage is TRBJ2-3; possible D gene TRBD2, 5 bases. This CDR3 is 15 amino acids long. The V gene lost 5 bases and the J gene lost 2 bases, with 14 bases spanning the gap. The germline CDR1 and CDR2 sequences are SGHTA and FQGTGA. The CDR3 spells CASSARRGTTDTQYF. The CDR3 region has the DNA TGTGCCAGCAGCGCCCGACGGGGAACCACAGATACGCAGTATTTT.

This chain connects TRBV5-1 to TRBJ2-2; 8 nucleotides match TRBD1. This CDR3 spans 15 amino acids. The J segment lost 5 bases and the V segment lost 0 bases, leaving 3 bases of the junction unmatched. The V gene's germline CDR1 is SGHRS and CDR2 YFSETQ. CDR3 in amino acids: CASSLGDRLTGELFF. The CDR3 DNA reads as TGCGCCAGCAGCTTGGGGGACAGGCTAACCGGGGAGCTGTTTTTT. Drawing the rest from reference TRBV5-1 and TRBJ2-2, the complete variable domain is KAGVTQTPRYLIKTRGQQVTLSCSPISGHRSVSWYQQTPGQGLQFLFEYFSETQRNKGNFPGRFSGRQFSNSRSEMNVSTLELGDSALYLCASSLGDRLTGELFFGEGSRLTVL.

Comments on this clone: Different DNA sequences within this sample yield the same CDR3. The gene calls are TRBV18 and TRBJ1-5; D is perhaps TRBD1 (5 bases). The CDR3 runs 14 residues. Germline CDR1 is KGHSH and CDR2 is LQKENI. V lost 0 bases and J 4 bases, leaving 7 bases between the germline ends. CDR3 DNA: TGTGCCAGCTCACCACCGGGGGGGAATCAGCCCCAGCATTTT. Translation gives CASSPPGGNQPQHF. Full variable domain (missing parts from reference TRBV18 and TRBJ1-5): NAGVMQNPRHLVRRRGQEARLRCSPMKGHSHVYWYRQLPEEGLKFMVYLQKENIIDESGMPKERFSAEFPKEGPSILRIQQVVRGDSAAYFCASSPPGGNQPQHFGDGTRLSIL.

The chain recombines TRBV5-1 with TRBJ2-3; D unclear. Germline loops: CDR1 SGHRS, CDR2 YFSETQ. The ends were cut back, 0 bases at V and 0 bases at J, with 5 bases in the middle. There are 14 residues in the CDR3. The CDR3 reads CASSLVSSTDTQYF. CDR3 nucleotides: TGCGCCAGCAGCTTGGTTTCTAGCACAGATACGCAGTATTTT.

This chain uses TRBV30 with TRBJ1-2, with unresolved D. Germline V gene lookup returns CDR1 GTSNPN and CDR2 SVGIG (reference sequence). V lost 5 bases, J lost 8 bases, and 9 bases lay in between. This CDR3 spans 10 amino acids. CDR3 nucleotide sequence: TGTGCCTGGGGCGCGGCAGGCTACACCTTC. It yields the protein CAWGAAGYTF.

As to this clone: It differs at one base from a far larger clone, so likely a read error. The V call is TRBV28, the J call TRBJ1-2; D gene unclear. CDR1 and CDR2 (germline): MDHEN, SYDVKM. The CDR3 length is 13 residues. The V gene lost 4 bases and the J gene lost 9 bases, with 15 bases spanning the gap. The CDR3 spells CASSSQDRYSYTF. CDR3 nucleotides: TGTGCCAGCAGTTCCCAGGACCGTTATAGCTACACCTTC.

This clone was observed once. This chain uses TRBV5-1 with TRBJ2-7, with 9 bases fitting TRBD1. Trimming removed 0 bases from V and 4 bases from J; junction bases left unmatched: 2. CDR1 and CDR2 (germline): SGHRS, YFSETQ. This CDR3 contains 14 residues. As DNA, the CDR3 is TGCGCCAGCAGCTTGGGGACAGGGGTATACGAGCAGTACTTC. This codes for CASSLGTGVYEQYF.

This chain links TRBV5-1 with TRBJ2-1; D may match TRBD1 or TRBD2 (5 bases each). V was cut by 4 bases and J by 3 bases, with 17 bases left in between. Germline V lookup: CDR1 SGHRS, CDR2 YFSETQ. The CDR3 length is 16 residues. The CDR3 DNA is TGCGCCAGCAGCGATCCGGGGCGTAGAGGCTACAATGAGCAGTTCTTC. Residues: CASSDPGRRGYNEQFF.

The J gene is TRBJ1-2, the V gene TRBV6-5; D is perhaps TRBD1 (6 bases). Germline V gene lookup returns CDR1 MNHEY and CDR2 SVGAGI. The CDR3 extends over 11 amino acids. Trimming stripped 6 bases from V and 8 bases from J, with 10 bases between. CDR3 sequence reads: CASRGGQGYTF. Here the CDR3 DNA reads TGTGCCAGCAGAGGGGGGCAAGGCTACACCTTC.

The V call is TRBV5-4, the J call TRBJ2-2; 9 bases map to TRBD1. The J segment lost 7 bases and the V segment lost 2 bases, leaving 3 bases of the junction unmatched. The CDR3 covers 14 residues. CDR1 SGHNT and CDR2 YYREEE come from the germline V gene (reference sequence). CDR3 loop: CASSLGTGIGELFF. CDR3 DNA: TGTGCCAGCAGCTTAGGGACAGGGATCGGGGAGCTGTTTTTT.

The rearrangement uses TRBV29-1 and TRBJ1-1; 9 bases map to TRBD1. This CDR3 is built from 16 residues. Germline CDR1 is SQVTM and CDR2 is ANQGSEA. The V gene end was trimmed by 0 bases and the J gene end by 1 base; junction bases not matched to a gene: 6. The CDR3 coding sequence is TGCAGCGTTGAAGATAAACAGGGGGCTTCGAACACTGAAGCTTTCTTT. This gives the protein CSVEDKQGASNTEAFF.